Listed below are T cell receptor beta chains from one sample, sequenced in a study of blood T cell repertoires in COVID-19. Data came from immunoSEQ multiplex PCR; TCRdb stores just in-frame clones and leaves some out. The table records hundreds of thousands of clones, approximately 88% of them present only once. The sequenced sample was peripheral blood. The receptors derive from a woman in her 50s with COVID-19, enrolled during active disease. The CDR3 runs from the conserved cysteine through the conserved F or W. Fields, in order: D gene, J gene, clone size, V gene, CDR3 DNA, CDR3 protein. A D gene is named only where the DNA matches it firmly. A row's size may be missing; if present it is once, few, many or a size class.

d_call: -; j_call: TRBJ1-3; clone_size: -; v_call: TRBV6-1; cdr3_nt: TGTGCCAGCAGTGATATGGCGGAGTCAAGTGGAAACACCATATATTTT; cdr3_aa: CASSDMAESSGNTIYF
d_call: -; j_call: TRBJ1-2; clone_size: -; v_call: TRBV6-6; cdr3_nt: TGTGCCAGCAGTTATCGAGGGGGGGGAGACTATGGCTACACCTTC; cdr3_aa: CASSYRGGGDYGYTF
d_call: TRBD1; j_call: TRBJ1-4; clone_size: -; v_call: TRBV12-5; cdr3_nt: TGTGCTAGTGGTCGCGACAGGGGGGGTGAAAAACTGTTTTTT; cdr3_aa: CASGRDRGGEKLFF
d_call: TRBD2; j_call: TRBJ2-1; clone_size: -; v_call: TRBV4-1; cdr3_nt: TGCGCCAGCAGCCAATATCCTAGCGGGGGCTCCTACAATGAGCAGTTCTTC; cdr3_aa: CASSQYPSGGSYNEQFF
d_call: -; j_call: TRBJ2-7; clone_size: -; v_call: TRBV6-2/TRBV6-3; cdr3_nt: TGTGCCAGCAGTCAGACGCGGATGACGCGGCAGTACTTC; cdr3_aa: CASSQTRMTRQYF
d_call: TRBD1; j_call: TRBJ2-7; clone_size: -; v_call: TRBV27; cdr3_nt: TGTGCCAGCAGTTTCTATGGTAGACAGGGGGGTTACGAGCAGTACTTC; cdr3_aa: CASSFYGRQGGYEQYF
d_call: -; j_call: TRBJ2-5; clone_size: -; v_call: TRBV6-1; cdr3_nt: TGTGCCAGCAGTGAAGCGATTGGAGGAAGGGGGACAATCTGGATGGAGACCCAGTACTTC; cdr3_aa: CASSEAIGGRGTIWMETQYF
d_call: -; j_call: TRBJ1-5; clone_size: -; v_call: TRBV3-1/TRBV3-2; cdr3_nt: TGTGCCAGCAGTCCTAATCGGTTTGCTTATCAAGGGGATCAGCCCCAGCATTTT; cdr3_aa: CASSPNRFAYQGDQPQHF
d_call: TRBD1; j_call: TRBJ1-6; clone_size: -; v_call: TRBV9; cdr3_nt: TGTGCCAGCAGCCCCCAATCAGGGGGCAGTTCACCCCTCCACTTT; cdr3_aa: CASSPQSGGSSPLHF
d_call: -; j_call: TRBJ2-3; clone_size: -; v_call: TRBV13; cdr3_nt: TGTGCCAGCAGCCCCTCAGGGGATACGCAGTATTTT; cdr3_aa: CASSPSGDTQYF
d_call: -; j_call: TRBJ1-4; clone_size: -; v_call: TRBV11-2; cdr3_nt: TGTGCCAGCAGCTTTACAGGGACAAATGAAAAACTGTTTTTT; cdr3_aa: CASSFTGTNEKLFF
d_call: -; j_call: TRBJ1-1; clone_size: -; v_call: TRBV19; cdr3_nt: TGTGCCAGTAGTATAGAAGGGGGACATTTTAAAGCTTTCTTT; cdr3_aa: CASSIEGGHFKAFF
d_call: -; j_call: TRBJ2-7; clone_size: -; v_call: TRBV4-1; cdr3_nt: TGCGCCAGCAGCCAAGAGAGCCTAGCGTTAGCTTTATACGAGCAGTACTTC; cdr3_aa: CASSQESLALALYEQYF
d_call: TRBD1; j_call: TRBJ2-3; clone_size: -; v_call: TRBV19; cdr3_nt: TGTGCCAGTAGTACCCTAGGGACAGCAGATACGCAGTATTTT; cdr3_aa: CASSTLGTADTQYF
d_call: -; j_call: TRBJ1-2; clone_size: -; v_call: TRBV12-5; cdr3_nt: TGTGCTAGTGGTTTCGGGGGGGCGCCTAACTATGGCTACACCTTC; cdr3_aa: CASGFGGAPNYGYTF
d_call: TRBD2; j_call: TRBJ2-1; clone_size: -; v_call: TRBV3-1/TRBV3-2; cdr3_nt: TGTGCCAGCAGCCAAAGTCTAGCGGTTAACAATGAGCAGTTCTTC; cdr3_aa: CASSQSLAVNNEQFF
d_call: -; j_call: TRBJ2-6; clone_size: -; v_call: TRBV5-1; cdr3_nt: TGCGCCAGCAGCGACCTGGGGGCAACCGGGGCCAACGTCCTGACTTTC; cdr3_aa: CASSDLGATGANVLTF
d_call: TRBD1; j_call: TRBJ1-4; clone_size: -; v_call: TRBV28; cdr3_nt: TGTGCCAGCAGCTTCCGGGACAGTAATGAAAAACTGTTTTTT; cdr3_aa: CASSFRDSNEKLFF
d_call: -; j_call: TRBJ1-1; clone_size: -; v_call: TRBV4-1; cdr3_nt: TGCGCCAGCAGCCAATTCTGGCAGTTGAACACTGAAGCTTTCTTT; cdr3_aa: CASSQFWQLNTEAFF
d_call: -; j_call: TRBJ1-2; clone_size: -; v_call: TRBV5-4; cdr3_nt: TGTGCCAGCAGCTTGGCTTACCTGACAGATACTAACTATGGCTACACCTTC; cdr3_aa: CASSLAYLTDTNYGYTF
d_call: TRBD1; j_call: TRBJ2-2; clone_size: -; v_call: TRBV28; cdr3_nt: TGTGCCAGCAGTTCTAAAACTTCAGGGGGCGCGGCCGGGGAGCTGTTTTTT; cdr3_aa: CASSSKTSGGAAGELFF
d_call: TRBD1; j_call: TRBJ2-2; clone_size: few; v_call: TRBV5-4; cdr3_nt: TGTGCCAGCAGCTTGGCCCGACAGGGGGGGCCCGGGGAGCTGTTTTTT; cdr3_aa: CASSLARQGGPGELFF
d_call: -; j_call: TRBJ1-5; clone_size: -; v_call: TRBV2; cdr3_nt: TGTGCCAGCAGTGAGGGTAGGGGGACCCAGCCCCAGCATTTT; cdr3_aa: CASSEGRGTQPQHF
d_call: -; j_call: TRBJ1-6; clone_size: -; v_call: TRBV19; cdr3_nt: TGTGCCAGTAGTATCTCCGCCGGGAACCCCAATTCACCCCTCCACTTT; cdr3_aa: CASSISAGNPNSPLHF
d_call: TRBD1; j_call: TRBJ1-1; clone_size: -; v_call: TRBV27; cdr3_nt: TGTGCCAGCAGTGCCACCGGGACAGGCCCGGACCCTGAAGCTTTCTTT; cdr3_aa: CASSATGTGPDPEAFF
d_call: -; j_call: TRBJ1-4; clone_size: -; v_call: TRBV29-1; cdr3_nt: TGCAGCGTTGAAGATCTGGGCAGAGGGGAAAAACTGTTTTTT; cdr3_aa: CSVEDLGRGEKLFF
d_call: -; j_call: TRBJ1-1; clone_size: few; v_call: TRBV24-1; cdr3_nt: TGTGCCACCGGAGTGACCACTGAAGCTTTCTTT; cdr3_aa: CATGVTTEAFF
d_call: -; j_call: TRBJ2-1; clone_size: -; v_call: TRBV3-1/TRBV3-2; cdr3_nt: TGTGCCAGCAGCCAAGCAAGCCAGGGGCCCTACAATGAGCAGTTCTTC; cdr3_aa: CASSQASQGPYNEQFF
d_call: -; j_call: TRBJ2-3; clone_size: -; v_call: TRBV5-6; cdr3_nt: TGTGCCAGCAGCTTGGGCTTCTCTACTAGCACAGATACGCAGTATTTT; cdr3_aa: CASSLGFSTSTDTQYF
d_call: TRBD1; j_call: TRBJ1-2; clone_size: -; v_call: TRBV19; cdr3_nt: TGTGCCAGTAGAGCACCTGGGGGGACAGGACATAATGGCTACACCTTC; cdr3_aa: CASRAPGGTGHNGYTF
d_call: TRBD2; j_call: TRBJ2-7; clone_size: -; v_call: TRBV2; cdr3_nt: TGTGCCAGCACCCTAGGGGCTAGCGGGGGGCCCTCCTACGAGCAGTACTTC; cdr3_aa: CASTLGASGGPSYEQYF
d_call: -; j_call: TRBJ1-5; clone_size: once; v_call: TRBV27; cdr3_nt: TGTGCCAGCAGTTTATCGAAGGGGCCGGGAGGGGATCAGCCCCAGCATTTT; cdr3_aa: CASSLSKGPGGDQPQHF
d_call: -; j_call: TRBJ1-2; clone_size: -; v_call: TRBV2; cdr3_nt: TGTGCCAGCTCCTTGCGGGCTAACTATGGCTACACCTTC; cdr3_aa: CASSLRANYGYTF
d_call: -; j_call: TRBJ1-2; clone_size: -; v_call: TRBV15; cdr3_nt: TGTGCCACCAGTCGGGGGGTGACCTCCTATGGCTACACCTTC; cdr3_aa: CATSRGVTSYGYTF
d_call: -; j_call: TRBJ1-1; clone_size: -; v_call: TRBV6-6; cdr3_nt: TGTGCCACTGGGAGCGGCACTGAAGCTTTCTTT; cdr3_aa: CATGSGTEAFF
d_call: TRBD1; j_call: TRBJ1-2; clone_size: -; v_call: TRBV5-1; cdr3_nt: TGCGCCAGCAGCAAGATCGGACAGGCTAACTATGGCTACACCTTC; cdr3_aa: CASSKIGQANYGYTF
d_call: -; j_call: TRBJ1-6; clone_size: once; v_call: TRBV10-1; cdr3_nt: TGCGCCAGAAGAGCAACCGGGACACCCCTGGGTAATTCACCCCTCCACTTT; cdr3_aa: CARRATGTPLGNSPLHF
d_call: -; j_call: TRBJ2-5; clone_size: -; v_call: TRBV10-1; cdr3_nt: TGCGCCAGCAGTGAACTTCAGGGGGGCCAAGAGACCCAGTACTTC; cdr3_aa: CASSELQGGQETQYF
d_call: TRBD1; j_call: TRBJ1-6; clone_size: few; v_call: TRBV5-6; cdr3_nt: TGTGCCAGCACCGTTGGGACAGGGGGGAATTCACCCCTCCACTTT; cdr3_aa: CASTVGTGGNSPLHF
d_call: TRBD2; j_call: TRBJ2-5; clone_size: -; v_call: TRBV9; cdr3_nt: TGTGCCAGCAGCGCGGGACTAGCGGGGTCGGAGACCCAGTACTTC; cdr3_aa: CASSAGLAGSETQYF
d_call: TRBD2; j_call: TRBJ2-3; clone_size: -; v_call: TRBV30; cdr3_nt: TGTGCCGGGAAAACTAGCGGGGGGGCTGATACGCAGTATTTT; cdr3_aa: CAGKTSGGADTQYF
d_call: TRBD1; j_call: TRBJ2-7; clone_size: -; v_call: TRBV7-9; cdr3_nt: TGTGCCAGCAGCTTAGAAACAGGGGTTACCTACGAGCAGTACTTC; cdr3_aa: CASSLETGVTYEQYF
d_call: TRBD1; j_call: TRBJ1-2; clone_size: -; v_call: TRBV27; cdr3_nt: TGTGCCAGCAGACCGGGACAGGGGAGTCCTGGCTACACCTTC; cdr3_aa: CASRPGQGSPGYTF
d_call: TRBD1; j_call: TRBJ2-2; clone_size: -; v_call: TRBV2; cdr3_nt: TGTGCCACCTCATGGGACAGGGAGGTCACCGGGGAGCTGTTTTTT; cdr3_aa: CATSWDREVTGELFF
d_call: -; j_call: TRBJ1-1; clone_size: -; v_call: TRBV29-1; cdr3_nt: TGCAGCGCCGTTCGGACAGTGAACACTGAAGCTTTCTTT; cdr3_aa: CSAVRTVNTEAFF
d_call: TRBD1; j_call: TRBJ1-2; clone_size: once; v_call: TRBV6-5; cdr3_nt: TGTGCCAGCAGTTTGACAGGGGGCCTGGGTGGCTACACCTTC; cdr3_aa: CASSLTGGLGGYTF
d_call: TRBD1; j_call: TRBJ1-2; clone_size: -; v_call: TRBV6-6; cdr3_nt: TGTGCCAGCAGGGACAGGGGCCGTGCTAACTATGGCTACACCTTC; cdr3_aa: CASRDRGRANYGYTF
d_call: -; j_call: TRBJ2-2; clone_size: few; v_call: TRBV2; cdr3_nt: TGTGCCAGCTCAAGGGAGGGCAGGGGAAACACCGGGGAGCTGTTTTTT; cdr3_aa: CASSREGRGNTGELFF
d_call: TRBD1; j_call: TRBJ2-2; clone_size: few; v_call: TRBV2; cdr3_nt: TGTGCCAGCAGTGAAGTGGTACAGGGGCGGACCGGGGAGCTGTTTTTT; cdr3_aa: CASSEVVQGRTGELFF
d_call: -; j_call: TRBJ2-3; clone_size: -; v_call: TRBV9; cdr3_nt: TGTGCCAGCAGCGCTACCATTCAGGCAGATACGCAGTATTTT; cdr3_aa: CASSATIQADTQYF
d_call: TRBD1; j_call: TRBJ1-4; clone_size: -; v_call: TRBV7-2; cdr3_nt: TGTGCCAGCAGCCCAACTACAGGGGCAACTAATGAAAAACTGTTTTTT; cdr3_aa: CASSPTTGATNEKLFF
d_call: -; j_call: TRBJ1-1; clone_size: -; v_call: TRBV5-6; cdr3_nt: TGTGCCAGCAGCTTGCCCCGTCGAGGCCCCACTGAAGCTTTCTTT; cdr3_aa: CASSLPRRGPTEAFF
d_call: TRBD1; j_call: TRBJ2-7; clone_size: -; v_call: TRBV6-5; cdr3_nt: TGTGCCAGCAGCGGGACAGGCGTTCCCTACGAGCAGTACTTC; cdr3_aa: CASSGTGVPYEQYF
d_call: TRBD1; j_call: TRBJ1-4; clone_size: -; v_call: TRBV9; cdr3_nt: TGTGCCAGCAGCGACAGACAGGGGAGTGAAAAACTGTTTTTT; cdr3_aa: CASSDRQGSEKLFF
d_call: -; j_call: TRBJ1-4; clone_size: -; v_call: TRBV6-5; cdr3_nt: TGTGCCAGCAGTCCTCTCGGGGGAAATGAAAAACTGTTTTTT; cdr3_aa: CASSPLGGNEKLFF